This TCR beta chain was sequenced in a study of blood T cell repertoires in COVID-19. Study-level background: Sites across the United States, Italy and Spain contributed samples from acute and convalescent COVID-19.

Methods used by the authors: Nucleated cell counts were estimated from reference gene primer amplification. Produced via immunoSEQ multiplex PCR; TCRdb's table is partial and in-frame only. D and trimming were read from the DNA, whereas the V and J calls and clone size are those reported in that table. The profile shows 250,000 or so clones, over 80% of them singletons. This CDR3 comprises 12 residues. Germline assignment: CDR1 SGHRS and CDR2 YFSETQ. V lost 2 bases to trimming and J lost 6 bases, with 9 bases between them. The source is a woman aged 40 to 55 who had recovered from COVID-19. The J gene is TRBJ2-7, the V gene TRBV5-1; TRBD1 might be the D (6 bases). The material sequenced was peripheral blood. CDR3 amino acids: CASSFTGSEQYF. Here the CDR3 DNA reads TGCGCCAGCAGCTTCACAGGGAGCGAGCAGTACTTC.